The 32 T cell receptor beta chains listed next were all sequenced from one sample in a study of vaccination effects on CD4 cells after COVID-19. Using viral peptide pools, the ViraFEST assay grew out antigen-specific CD4+ T cells prior to sequencing. Scientists isolated CD4+ T cells after an approximately 10-day culture period ended. The vaccine recipients had no prior SARS-CoV-2 infection, with negative nucleocapsid antibodies. These receptors are not linked to any known antigen. Measured with immunoSEQ multiplex PCR; TCRdb has only the in-frame clones, and not every one. Of around 71,000 clones listed, roughly 72% are singletons. This specimen was CD4+ T cells from PBMCs cultured with HCoV-OC43 spike peptides, taken before COVID-19 vaccination. The subset: HCoV-OC43 spike overlapping peptide pool stimulation. The receptors come from a human donor who received a COVID-19 vaccine.

The CDR3 loop reads CASSPRPGLLTDTQYF. Here the CDR3 DNA reads TGTGCCAGTAGTCCCCGCCCGGGACTTTTAACAGATACGCAGTATTTT. The chain combines TRBV19 with TRBJ2-3; a weak D match, TRBD2 (6 bases). The CDR3 extends over 16 amino acids. V was pared by 5 bases and J by 3 bases, with 18 bases between. The germline gives CDR1 LNHDA, CDR2 SQIVND (reference sequence).

This chain joins TRBV20-1 and TRBJ1-3; no clear D. The germline V gene encodes CDR1 DFQATT and CDR2 SNEGSKA (reference sequence). The CDR3 spans 13 residues. V lost 3 bases, J lost 0 bases, and 6 bases lay in between. This CDR3 reads CSASTISGNTIYF. CDR3 coding DNA: TGCAGTGCTAGTACCATCTCTGGAAACACCATATATTTT.

This clone was counted between two and nine times. This chain uses TRBV28 with TRBJ1-2; 9 nucleotides agree with TRBD1. The CDR3 totals 14 residues. Germline V CDR1 and CDR2: MDHEN, SYDVKM. J lost 8 bases, V lost 4 bases, and 8 bases had no gene match. CDR3: CASSYPQGAGGYTF. The CDR3 DNA reads TGTGCCAGCAGTTACCCACAGGGGGCGGGGGGCTACACCTTC.

The chain has TRBV5-1 and TRBJ2-2, with 8 bases that match TRBD1. V shed 6 bases, J shed 10 bases, and the junction held 5 bases outside the gene matches. Germline V gene lookup returns CDR1 SGHRS and CDR2 YFSETQ. The CDR3 totals 12 residues. The CDR3 loop reads CASTRGQEELFF. The DNA of the CDR3 is TGCGCCAGCACCAGGGGGCAGGAGGAGCTGTTTTTT. Drawing the rest from reference TRBV5-1 and TRBJ2-2, the complete variable domain is KAGVTQTPRYLIKTRGQQVTLSCSPISGHRSVSWYQQTPGQGLQFLFEYFSETQRNKGNFPGRFSGRQFSNSRSEMNVSTLELGDSALYLCASTRGQEELFFGEGSRLTVL.

The chain is built from TRBV25-1 and TRBJ1-1, with D possibly being TRBD1 (6 bases). The germline V gene has CDR1 MGHDK and CDR2 SYGVNS. The CDR3 has 14 residues. The ends were cut back, 3 bases at V and 5 bases at J, with 13 bases in the middle. DNA of the CDR3: TGTGCCAGCAGTGACCTAGGGAGGGGGACTGAAGCTTTCTTT. Translated: CASSDLGRGTEAFF.

In the case of this clone: One junction end disagrees with the germline gene, perhaps due to a read error. The V gene is TRBV6-5, the J gene TRBJ2-2; TRBD1 matches 9 bases. Germline CDR1 reads MNHEY; CDR2 reads SVGAGI. The CDR3 has 16 residues. CDR3 nucleotide sequence: TGTGCCAGCAGTTCTGAGGGACAGGGTCGAGCCGGGGAACTGTTTTTT. Protein: CASSSEGQGRAGELFF.

V is TRBV3-1 (or the pseudogene TRBV3-2) and J is TRBJ2-5; 10 bases are a match to TRBD2. Trimming at V came to 4 bases and at J to 7 bases, leaving 9 bases not matched to a gene. The CDR3 is made up of 15 amino acids. The V gene's germline CDR1 is LGHDT and CDR2 YNNKEL (reference sequence). The CDR3: CASSRIGLAEATQYF. The CDR3 DNA reads TGTGCCAGCAGCCGAATCGGACTAGCGGAAGCGACCCAGTACTTC.

The gene calls are TRBV7-8 and TRBJ2-7; 11 nucleotides agree with TRBD1. Germline CDR1 is SGHVS and CDR2 is FQNEAQ. V lost 2 bases to trimming and J lost 3 bases; unmatched junction nucleotides: 3. The CDR3 is 15 amino acids. The CDR3 loop is CASSLLGQGGYEQYV. CDR3 DNA: TGTGCCAGCAGCTTACTGGGACAGGGGGGCTACGAGCAGTACGTC.

CDR3 nucleotides: TGCGCCAGCAGCCATCAGGCTGGCAACTGGGAAAAACTGTTTTTT. It specifies CASSHQAGNWEKLFF. The chain is built from TRBV4-1 and TRBJ1-4; D unresolved. CDR3 length: 15 residues. The germline CDR1 and CDR2 sequences are MGHRA and YSYEKL. Trimming took off 3 bases at V and 8 bases at J, with 16 bases between the two ends.

The chain joins TRBV2 to TRBJ2-3; no clear D. The CDR3 extends over 11 amino acids. CDR1 is SNHLY, CDR2 FYNNEI, per germline. V lost 6 bases and J 2 bases, leaving 3 bases between the germline ends. DNA for the CDR3: TGTGCCAGCAGAAACACAGATACGCAGTATTTT. The encoded protein is CASRNTDTQYF.

V and J are TRBV20-1 and TRBJ1-6, with D possibly TRBD1 on 6 matching bases. The CDR3 has 14 residues. With 3 bases removed from V and 2 bases from J, the gap between germline ends came to 8 bases. Germline CDR1 reads DFQATT; CDR2 reads SNEGSKA (reference sequence). The CDR3 DNA follows: TGCAGTGCTAGTAGGGGGACCTATAATTCACCCCTCCACTTT. This codes for CSASRGTYNSPLHF.

V usage is TRBV30 and J usage is TRBJ1-4, with 8 bases aligning to TRBD1. J was trimmed by 7 bases and V by 8 bases; bases with no gene match: 15. CDR3 size: 15 residues. From germline, CDR1 is GTSNPN and CDR2 SVGIG (reference sequence). The CDR3 loop reads CAGRYRGTLFEKLFF. CDR3 nucleotides: TGTGCCGGAAGGTACAGGGGGACCCTGTTTGAAAAACTGTTTTTT.

This clone has just a few counts. This chain connects TRBV9 to TRBJ2-3; TRBD1 agrees at 8 bases. This CDR3 comprises 16 residues. Germline V gene sequence: CDR1 SGDLS, CDR2 YYNGEE. Trimming took 4 bases from V and 1 from J; bases not matched to a gene: 8. In DNA form, the CDR3 reads TGTGCCAGCAGCCCATCCATGACAGGGGGCACAGATACGCAGTATTTT. It yields the protein CASSPSMTGGTDTQYF. The whole variable domain, remainder taken from reference TRBV9 and TRBJ2-3, is DSGVTQTPKHLITATGQRVTLRCSPRSGDLSVYWYQQSLDQGLQFLIQYYNGEERAKGNILERFSAQQFPDLHSELNLSSLELGDSALYFCASSPSMTGGTDTQYFGPGTRLTVL.

The rearrangement links TRBV29-1 to TRBJ2-3; 7 nucleotides align to TRBD1. The J segment lost 2 bases and the V segment lost 4 bases, leaving 3 bases of the junction unmatched. Germline-derived CDR1 and CDR2 are SQVTM and ANQGSEA. The CDR3 loop spans 13 amino acids. In DNA form, the CDR3 reads TGCAGCGTTGCACAGGGGAACACAGATACGCAGTATTTT. As protein: CSVAQGNTDTQYF.

The V gene is TRBV28, the J gene TRBJ2-5; D is perhaps TRBD1 (5 bases). The CDR3 loop spans 15 amino acids. The germline V gene encodes CDR1 MDHEN and CDR2 SYDVKM. V was trimmed by 6 bases and J by 1 base, leaving 15 bases between them. The chain's CDR3 is CASRDQQVSQETQYF. CDR3 in DNA: TGTGCCAGCAGGGACCAACAGGTATCCCAAGAGACCCAGTACTTC.

The chain is built from TRBV7-3 and TRBJ2-1; TRBD2 agrees at 13 bases. The CDR3 length is 15 residues. Germline-derived CDR1 and CDR2 are SGHTA and FQGTGA. With 5 bases clipped from V and 7 bases from J, the junction kept 5 bases outside the gene matches. The CDR3 loop is CASSPGLAGVNEQFF. The CDR3 region has the DNA TGTGCCAGCAGCCCTGGACTAGCGGGGGTGAATGAGCAGTTCTTC.

This chain joins TRBV5-1 and TRBJ2-6; D may be TRBD1 (5 bases). CDR3 size: 17 residues. The germline V gene has CDR1 SGHRS and CDR2 YFSETQ. V was clipped by 0 bases and J by 0 bases, with 10 bases between them. CDR3 sequence (DNA): TGCGCCAGCAGCTTGGGCGAGACAGTCTCTGGGGCCAACGTCCTGACTTTC. Translation gives CASSLGETVSGANVLTF.

The V call is TRBV3-1 (or the pseudogene TRBV3-2), the J call TRBJ1-4, with D hard to call. V was shortened by 1 base and J by 0 bases, with 3 bases between the two germline ends. The CDR3 is made up of 14 amino acids. Germline V gene sequence: CDR1 LGHDT, CDR2 YNNKEL (reference sequence). The CDR3 DNA reads as TGTGCCAGCAGCCAAGCAGCAACTAATGAAAAACTGTTTTTT. It translates to CASSQAATNEKLFF.

The chain combines TRBV21-1 with TRBJ2-5; the table's D call, TRBD1, was not checked against the DNA. TRBV21-1 has pseudogene status. The CDR3 covers 14 residues. CDR3 sequence reads: CASSKATGGETQYF. The CDR3 bases are TGTGCCAGCAGCAAAGCGACAGGGGGTGAGACCCAGTACTTC.

The table lists this clone with a few counts. The chain employs TRBV30 and TRBJ2-2, with TRBD2 matching over 12 bases. This CDR3 region has 18 residues. V gave up 0 bases and J gave up 2 bases; unmatched junction bases: 7. Germline V gene sequence: CDR1 GTSNPN, CDR2 SVGIG (reference sequence). CDR3 DNA sequence: TGTGCCTGGAGTGTAACTAGCGGGGGGTACATCAACACCGGGGAGCTGTTTTTT. Translated: CAWSVTSGGYINTGELFF.

This clone was detected a few times. The chain employs TRBV7-9 and TRBJ2-3; the D is unclear. CDR3 length equals 14 residues. From germline, CDR1 is SEHNR and CDR2 FQNEAQ (reference sequence). V was trimmed by 0 bases and J by 4 bases, leaving 8 bases between them. In DNA form, the CDR3 reads TGTGCCAGCAGCTTAGCAGCCTTTGCAGATACGCAGTATTTT. Protein: CASSLAAFADTQYF.

V gene TRBV24-1 combines with J gene TRBJ1-5, with D possibly matching TRBD1 (5 bases). V lost 5 bases, J lost 2 bases, and 12 bases lay in between. The CDR3 spans 15 residues. CDR1 is KGHDR and CDR2 is SFDVKD in the germline V gene. The CDR3 region has the DNA TGTGCCACCAGTGGGGTGGGGCTGGGCAATCAGCCCCAGCATTTT. Translating gives CATSGVGLGNQPQHF.

The J gene is TRBJ2-2, the V gene TRBV27, with 8 nucleotides matching TRBD2. The germline V gene has CDR1 MNHEY and CDR2 SMNVEV (reference sequence). J gave up 4 bases and V 4 bases, and 5 bases lay outside the gene matches. CDR3 size: 15 residues. The CDR3 nucleotides read TGTGCCAGCAGTTCCGGGGGGGCCGGCACCGGGGAGCTGTTTTTT. Its translation is CASSSGGAGTGELFF.

The chain combines TRBV14 with TRBJ2-3, with 7 nucleotides matching TRBD2. This CDR3 is built from 16 residues. V gave up 3 bases and J gave up 4 bases; unmatched junction bases: 10. The V gene's germline CDR1 is SGHDN and CDR2 FVKESK. Written as DNA, the CDR3 is TGTGCCAGCAGCCAGGGAGGGGTACAGGCGGCAGATACGCAGTATTTT. It encodes CASSQGGVQAADTQYF.

The V and J genes are TRBV5-1 and TRBJ2-5, with D tentatively TRBD1 (6 bases). There are 15 residues in the CDR3. CDR1 is SGHRS, CDR2 YFSETQ, per germline. Trimming removed 1 base at V and 2 bases at J, with 12 bases between. CDR3 region: CASSLMWGPQETQYF. Here the CDR3 DNA reads TGCGCCAGCAGCTTGATGTGGGGGCCTCAAGAGACCCAGTACTTC.

This clone was recorded a few times. The chain uses TRBV3-1 (or the pseudogene TRBV3-2) and TRBJ1-2, with D perhaps matching TRBD1 (6 bases). This CDR3 has 14 amino acids. V lost 0 bases to trimming and J lost 8 bases, with 13 bases between them. CDR1 and CDR2 from the germline V gene are LGHDT and YNNKEL (reference sequence). The CDR3 sequence: CASSQDRTARGYTF. The DNA for the CDR3 is TGTGCCAGCAGCCAAGATCGGACAGCTAGAGGCTACACCTTC.

This chain joins TRBV10-2 and TRBJ2-5; no clear D gene. Per germline, CDR1 WSHSY and CDR2 SAAADI. Trimming removed 8 bases from V and 5 bases from J, with 12 bases in between. This CDR3 region has 12 residues. The CDR3 spells CASVSKSETQYF. CDR3 nucleotides: TGCGCCAGCGTCTCCAAGTCTGAGACCCAGTACTTC.

This clone was observed once. The CDR3 protein is CASSLPSRETQYF. CDR3 DNA: TGTGCCAGCAGCTTACCTTCCCGGGAGACCCAGTACTTC. V usage is TRBV7-2 and J usage is TRBJ2-5; D is unclear. The CDR3 is 13 amino acids. V gave up 2 bases and J gave up 5 bases, with 9 bases separating them. Germline V gene data show CDR1 as SGHTA and CDR2 as FQGNSA.

The sample holds a few counts of this clone. The chain recombines TRBV7-9 with TRBJ2-2; the D gene is possibly TRBD1 (6 bases). Germline assignment: CDR1 SEHNR and CDR2 FQNEAQ (reference sequence). There are 15 residues in the CDR3. The CDR3 DNA sequence: TGTGCTTTCCGAAGGGGGTCTGCGAACACCGGGGAGCTGTTTTTT. It is translated as CAFRRGSANTGELFF.

V gene TRBV20-1 combines with J gene TRBJ1-6; maybe TRBD1 (5 bases). CDR1 and CDR2 (germline): DFQATT, SNEGSKA (reference sequence). V lost 3 bases and J 9 bases, leaving 15 bases between the germline ends. This CDR3 region has 14 residues. CDR3 amino acids: CSASAPGSSSPLHF. DNA for the CDR3: TGCAGTGCTAGTGCCCCAGGGTCTAGTTCACCCCTCCACTTT.

This clone was picked up a small number of times. The V gene is TRBV3-1 (or the pseudogene TRBV3-2), the J gene TRBJ2-5; no reliable D call. Germline assignment: CDR1 LGHDT and CDR2 YNNKEL (reference sequence). This CDR3 has 14 amino acids. Trimming removed 1 base from V and 5 bases from J, with 11 bases in between. DNA for the CDR3: TGTGCCAGCAGCCAAGTAGGGTCGGGCGAGACCCAGTACTTC. Protein: CASSQVGSGETQYF.

The chain is built from TRBV7-8 and TRBJ2-2, with 7 bases matching TRBD2. Germline assignment: CDR1 SGHVS and CDR2 FQNEAQ. The CDR3 is 16 residues long. After removal of 5 bases from V and 1 base from J, the junction contained 7 bases not matched to a gene. CDR3: CASSNPGGENTGELFF. Here the CDR3 DNA reads TGTGCCAGCAGCAACCCGGGGGGAGAGAACACCGGGGAGCTGTTTTTT. Variable domain in full (rest from reference TRBV7-8 and TRBJ2-2): GAGVSQSPRYKVAKRGQDVALRCDPISGHVSLFWYQQALGQGPEFLTYFQNEAQLDKSGLPSDRFFAERPEGSVSTLKIQRTQQEDSAVYLCASSNPGGENTGELFFGEGSRLTVL.